This is a list of T cell receptor beta chains from one sample in a study of cytomegalovirus exposure and HLA in healthy donors. Measured with immunoSEQ multiplex PCR; TCRdb has only the in-frame clones, and not every one. The sample includes more than 300,000 clones, 86% seen only once; the top ten take about 0.91%. Specimen: PBMCs. Every receptor here comes from a woman aged 18-29 years in good health and CMV-seronegative. Both conserved end residues are part of each CDR3. D genes are given only for firm matches. Clone size appears in some rows only: once, few, many, or a class for an expanded clone.

cdr3_aa | cdr3_nt | j_call | clone_size | d_call | v_call
CASSEEIYAGTEAFF | TGTGCCAGCAGTGAAGAGATTTACGCGGGGACTGAAGCTTTCTTT | TRBJ1-1 | once | . | TRBV2
CASSPRGRDYGYTF | TGCGCCAGCAGCCCCAGGGGGCGCGACTATGGCTACACCTTC | TRBJ1-2 | . | TRBD1 | TRBV4-1
CASSVAGGSDEQYF | TGTGCCAGCAGCGTAGCGGGTGGGTCGGACGAGCAGTACTTC | TRBJ2-7 | . | . | TRBV9
CASSFGYGYTF | TGCGCCAGCAGCTTCGGTTATGGCTACACCTTC | TRBJ1-2 | many | . | TRBV5-1
CASGFLPSGVGGSYNEQFF | TGTGCTAGTGGTTTCCTACCCTCGGGGGTTGGGGGCTCCTACAATGAGCAGTTCTTC | TRBJ2-1 | . | . | TRBV12-5
CASSDRDKGPQHF | TGTGCCAGCAGTGACAGGGACAAGGGGCCCCAGCATTTT | TRBJ1-5 | . | . | TRBV2
CASSFGGQAGYNEQFF | TGTGCCAGCAGCTTTGGGGGACAGGCGGGCTACAATGAGCAGTTCTTC | TRBJ2-1 | . | TRBD1 | TRBV5-4
CASSPGSDYNEQFF | TGTGCCAGCAGCCCGGGGTCGGATTACAATGAGCAGTTCTTC | TRBJ2-1 | . | . | TRBV7-3
CASSPTLWTLGRNEQYF | TGTGCCAGCAGCCCTACCCTCTGGACCCTGGGGAGGAACGAGCAGTACTTC | TRBJ2-7 | . | . | TRBV14
CASSREGQGGNTIYF | TGTGCCAGCAGCCGAGAGGGACAGGGAGGAAACACCATATATTTT | TRBJ1-3 | . | TRBD1 | TRBV6-5
CASSLGGPRGRLYEQYF | TGTGCCAGCAGCTTAGGCGGACCCCGCGGGAGGCTCTACGAGCAGTACTTC | TRBJ2-7 | . | TRBD2 | TRBV7-9
CASAPVTVSGRGYNEQFF | TGTGCCAGCGCCCCAGTCACGGTTTCGGGGAGGGGGTACAATGAGCAGTTCTTC | TRBJ2-1 | once | . | TRBV5-8
CASSPGGGYEQYF | TGTGCCAGCTCACCAGGAGGAGGCTACGAGCAGTACTTC | TRBJ2-7 | . | . | TRBV18
CASVGAYGNLYNEQFF | TGTGCCAGTGTAGGGGCTTATGGGAACCTGTACAATGAGCAGTTCTTC | TRBJ2-1 | . | . | TRBV28
CASRPGTSGYNEQFF | TGTGCCAGCAGACCCGGGACTAGCGGCTACAATGAGCAGTTCTTC | TRBJ2-1 | . | TRBD2 | TRBV27